This is a list of T cell receptor beta chains from one sample in a study of siplizumab effects on memory and regulatory T cells. Only in-frame clones appear in the TCRdb table, and some are missing; sequencing was by immunoSEQ multiplex PCR. The profile shows around 97,000 clones, about 94% of them singletons. The sequenced sample was non-Treg CD4+ T cells sorted from blood. The receptors here all came from a human donor in good health. CDR3s include the opening cysteine and the closing phenylalanine or tryptophan. The D gene is left open where the match is weak. For some rows the clone size is stated as once, few or many, or as a class when expanded; others skip it.

v_gene: TRBV27
abundance: .
j_gene: TRBJ2-1
d_gene: TRBD2
CDR3aa: CASSLLAGVYNEQFF
CDR3nt: TGTGCCAGCAGTTTACTAGCGGGGGTTTACAATGAGCAGTTCTTC

v_gene: TRBV28
abundance: .
j_gene: TRBJ2-3
d_gene: TRBD1
CDR3aa: CASSLDNPRQGGDTQYF
CDR3nt: TGTGCCAGCAGTTTAGACAATCCGCGACAGGGGGGAGATACGCAGTATTTT

v_gene: TRBV25-1
abundance: .
j_gene: TRBJ2-7
d_gene: .
CDR3aa: CASSAPGYEQYF
CDR3nt: TGTGCCAGCAGTGCCCCAGGTTACGAGCAGTACTTC

v_gene: TRBV11-2
abundance: .
j_gene: TRBJ1-1
d_gene: .
CDR3aa: CASRRGLNTEAFF
CDR3nt: TGTGCCAGCAGAAGGGGGTTGAACACTGAAGCTTTCTTT

v_gene: TRBV11-1
abundance: .
j_gene: TRBJ2-4
d_gene: TRBD2
CDR3aa: CASTPSGGSGNIQYF
CDR3nt: TGTGCCAGCACCCCCTCGGGCGGGAGCGGGAACATTCAGTACTTC

v_gene: TRBV5-1
abundance: .
j_gene: TRBJ1-3
d_gene: .
CDR3aa: CASSLEGWGDGNTIYF
CDR3nt: TGCGCCAGCAGCTTGGAAGGCTGGGGGGACGGAAACACCATATATTTT

v_gene: TRBV28
abundance: .
j_gene: TRBJ1-1
d_gene: TRBD1
CDR3aa: CASTRDRGDTEAFF
CDR3nt: TGTGCCAGCACCCGGGACAGGGGGGACACTGAAGCTTTCTTT

v_gene: TRBV18
abundance: .
j_gene: TRBJ2-7
d_gene: .
CDR3aa: CASSPRYDDEQYF
CDR3nt: TGTGCCAGCTCACCACGGTACGACGACGAGCAGTACTTC

v_gene: TRBV29-1
abundance: .
j_gene: TRBJ1-1
d_gene: .
CDR3aa: CSVSGYTEAFF
CDR3nt: TGCAGCGTTTCGGGCTACACTGAAGCTTTCTTT

v_gene: TRBV6-6
abundance: .
j_gene: TRBJ2-7
d_gene: .
CDR3aa: CASSYSLGSYEQYF
CDR3nt: TGTGCCAGCAGTTACTCGTTGGGGAGCTACGAGCAGTACTTC

v_gene: TRBV28
abundance: .
j_gene: TRBJ1-2
d_gene: TRBD1
CDR3aa: CASRTGGGGYTF
CDR3nt: TGTGCCAGCAGGACAGGGGGCGGTGGCTACACCTTC

v_gene: TRBV30
abundance: .
j_gene: TRBJ2-1
d_gene: .
CDR3aa: CAWSSYFSEQFF
CDR3nt: TGTGCCTGGAGTTCTTACTTCAGTGAGCAGTTCTTC

v_gene: TRBV6-5
abundance: .
j_gene: TRBJ2-3
d_gene: .
CDR3aa: CASSFLSVEYF
CDR3nt: TGTGCCAGCAGTTTCCTATCGGTGGAGTATTTT

v_gene: TRBV28
abundance: .
j_gene: TRBJ2-7
d_gene: TRBD1
CDR3aa: CASSGQGAYEQYF
CDR3nt: TGTGCCAGCTCGGGACAGGGGGCCTACGAGCAGTACTTC

v_gene: TRBV28
abundance: .
j_gene: TRBJ2-2
d_gene: TRBD1
CDR3aa: CASSIDRGSPGELFF
CDR3nt: TGTGCCAGCAGTATAGACAGGGGATCCCCCGGGGAGCTGTTTTTT

v_gene: TRBV5-5
abundance: .
j_gene: TRBJ2-7
d_gene: .
CDR3aa: CASSLDLFEGQYF
CDR3nt: TGTGCCAGCAGCTTGGACTTGTTTGAGGGGCAGTACTTC

v_gene: TRBV28
abundance: once
j_gene: TRBJ2-1
d_gene: .
CDR3aa: CASSLGARKEFF
CDR3nt: TGTGCCAGCAGCCTCGGGGCTAGAAAAGAGTTCTTC

v_gene: TRBV7-9
abundance: .
j_gene: TRBJ1-2
d_gene: .
CDR3aa: CASSLLPPGDYTF
CDR3nt: TGTGCCAGCAGCTTATTACCGCCGGGTGACTACACCTTC

v_gene: TRBV5-1
abundance: .
j_gene: TRBJ2-7
d_gene: TRBD2
CDR3aa: CASSLVAGGTYEQYF
CDR3nt: TGCGCCAGCAGCTTGGTTGCGGGGGGCACGTACGAGCAGTACTTC

v_gene: TRBV30
abundance: .
j_gene: TRBJ2-1
d_gene: TRBD2
CDR3aa: CAWSSSGRFDEQFF
CDR3nt: TGTGCCTGGAGTTCTAGCGGGAGGTTCGATGAGCAGTTCTTC

v_gene: TRBV6-6
abundance: .
j_gene: TRBJ1-1
d_gene: .
CDR3aa: CASSYRLENTEAFF
CDR3nt: TGTGCCAGCAGTTACCGACTGGAGAACACTGAAGCTTTCTTT

v_gene: TRBV7-9
abundance: .
j_gene: TRBJ2-7
d_gene: .
CDR3aa: CASRRALDEQYF
CDR3nt: TGTGCCAGCAGACGGGCTCTCGACGAGCAGTACTTC

v_gene: TRBV2
abundance: .
j_gene: TRBJ2-1
d_gene: .
CDR3aa: CASLTAGNEQFF
CDR3nt: TGTGCCAGCCTCACGGCGGGGAATGAGCAGTTCTTC

v_gene: TRBV27
abundance: .
j_gene: TRBJ2-2
d_gene: TRBD1
CDR3aa: CASSKQGADGELFF
CDR3nt: TGTGCCAGCAGTAAACAGGGGGCGGACGGGGAGCTGTTTTTT

v_gene: TRBV28
abundance: .
j_gene: TRBJ1-5
d_gene: .
CDR3aa: CASIAGGGNQPQHF
CDR3nt: TGTGCCAGCATTGCGGGGGGAGGCAATCAGCCCCAGCATTTT

v_gene: TRBV18
abundance: .
j_gene: TRBJ2-7
d_gene: .
CDR3aa: CASSPSSEQYF
CDR3nt: TGTGCCAGCTCACCATCTTCCGAGCAGTACTTC

v_gene: TRBV2
abundance: .
j_gene: TRBJ1-2
d_gene: .
CDR3aa: CASSGTGGPYGYTF
CDR3nt: TGTGCCAGCAGTGGGACGGGAGGTCCCTATGGCTACACCTTC

v_gene: TRBV9
abundance: .
j_gene: TRBJ2-2
d_gene: .
CDR3aa: CASTGVASTGELFF
CDR3nt: TGTGCCAGCACCGGAGTAGCCAGCACCGGGGAGCTGTTTTTT

v_gene: TRBV7-2
abundance: .
j_gene: TRBJ1-1
d_gene: TRBD1
CDR3aa: CASSLGHRGTTEAFF
CDR3nt: TGTGCCAGCAGCTTAGGCCACAGGGGAACCACTGAAGCTTTCTTT

v_gene: TRBV2
abundance: .
j_gene: TRBJ2-3
d_gene: .
CDR3aa: CASSRDIRIGDTQYF
CDR3nt: TGTGCCAGCAGTCGGGACATCAGGATTGGGGATACGCAGTATTTT

v_gene: TRBV25-1
abundance: .
j_gene: TRBJ2-6
d_gene: TRBD1
CDR3aa: CAVGGRGNSGANVLTF
CDR3nt: TGTGCCGTAGGGGGCAGGGGTAACTCTGGGGCCAACGTCCTGACTTTC

v_gene: TRBV7-3
abundance: few
j_gene: TRBJ1-1
d_gene: .
CDR3aa: CASKRTQQNTEAFF
CDR3nt: TGTGCCAGCAAGAGGACACAGCAGAACACTGAAGCTTTCTTT

v_gene: TRBV5-1
abundance: .
j_gene: TRBJ2-2
d_gene: TRBD1
CDR3aa: CASSSGTGTLTGELFF
CDR3nt: TGCGCCAGCAGCTCCGGGACAGGGACTCTCACCGGGGAGCTGTTTTTT

v_gene: TRBV5-1
abundance: .
j_gene: TRBJ2-7
d_gene: TRBD1
CDR3aa: CASSVRQGALEQYF
CDR3nt: TGCGCCAGCAGCGTTAGACAGGGGGCGCTTGAGCAGTACTTC

v_gene: TRBV7-9
abundance: few
j_gene: TRBJ1-1
d_gene: .
CDR3aa: CASRNSAANEAFF
CDR3nt: TGTGCCAGCAGAAACTCGGCGGCAAATGAAGCTTTCTTT

v_gene: TRBV6-5
abundance: .
j_gene: TRBJ2-7
d_gene: .
CDR3aa: CASRAPRLASEQYF
CDR3nt: TGTGCCAGCAGGGCCCCACGACTGGCCAGCGAGCAGTACTTC

v_gene: TRBV18
abundance: .
j_gene: TRBJ2-2
d_gene: TRBD2
CDR3aa: CASSPRIFGTSGSGDTGELFF
CDR3nt: TGTGCCAGCTCACCAAGGATTTTCGGGACTAGCGGGAGCGGAGACACCGGGGAGCTGTTTTTT

v_gene: TRBV4-2
abundance: once
j_gene: TRBJ2-1
d_gene: TRBD2
CDR3aa: CASSQDIIPSGRDNEQFF
CDR3nt: TGTGCCAGCAGCCAAGATATAATCCCTAGCGGGAGAGACAATGAGCAGTTCTTC

v_gene: TRBV19
abundance: .
j_gene: TRBJ1-1
d_gene: TRBD1
CDR3aa: CASRSTGRGAFF
CDR3nt: TGTGCCAGTCGATCGACAGGGCGGGGAGCTTTCTTT

v_gene: TRBV6-5
abundance: once
j_gene: TRBJ2-1
d_gene: .
CDR3aa: CASSSPGRVGDEQFF
CDR3nt: TGTGCCAGCAGTTCCCCAGGAAGGGTAGGCGATGAGCAGTTCTTC

v_gene: TRBV28
abundance: .
j_gene: TRBJ2-7
d_gene: .
CDR3aa: CASSPRRERDEQYF
CDR3nt: TGTGCCAGCAGTCCCCGAAGGGAGAGGGACGAGCAGTACTTC

v_gene: TRBV28
abundance: once
j_gene: TRBJ2-7
d_gene: .
CDR3aa: CASSQGRDEQYF
CDR3nt: TGTGCCAGCAGTCAAGGGAGAGACGAGCAGTACTTC

v_gene: TRBV7-6
abundance: .
j_gene: TRBJ2-3
d_gene: .
CDR3aa: CASSSRTGRPSDTQYF
CDR3nt: TGTGCCAGCAGCTCAAGAACGGGACGGCCTTCGGATACGCAGTATTTT

v_gene: TRBV5-5
abundance: .
j_gene: TRBJ1-1
d_gene: .
CDR3aa: CASSLFGDGTEAFF
CDR3nt: TGTGCCAGCAGCTTGTTCGGGGATGGGACTGAAGCTTTCTTT

v_gene: TRBV7-9
abundance: once
j_gene: TRBJ2-7
d_gene: .
CDR3aa: CASRQTYEQYF
CDR3nt: TGTGCCAGCAGACAAACCTACGAGCAGTACTTC

v_gene: TRBV5-1
abundance: .
j_gene: TRBJ2-5
d_gene: TRBD1
CDR3aa: CASSRTTGVRQETQYF
CDR3nt: TGCGCCAGCAGCAGAACGACAGGGGTGAGGCAAGAGACCCAGTACTTC

v_gene: TRBV5-1
abundance: .
j_gene: TRBJ2-1
d_gene: TRBD2
CDR3aa: CASSLPQTSGGNNEQFF
CDR3nt: TGCGCCAGCAGCTTGCCACAAACTAGCGGGGGGAACAATGAGCAGTTCTTC

v_gene: TRBV5-1
abundance: .
j_gene: TRBJ1-1
d_gene: TRBD1
CDR3aa: CASSAGQGMNTEAFF
CDR3nt: TGCGCCAGCAGCGCCGGACAGGGCATGAACACTGAAGCTTTCTTT

v_gene: TRBV6-4
abundance: .
j_gene: TRBJ1-5
d_gene: TRBD1
CDR3aa: CASSDLTRDRAHQPQHF
CDR3nt: TGTGCCAGCAGTGACCTTACTAGAGACAGGGCCCATCAGCCCCAGCATTTT

v_gene: TRBV7-9
abundance: .
j_gene: TRBJ2-3
d_gene: .
CDR3aa: CASSPLITDTQYF
CDR3nt: TGTGCCAGCAGCCCTTTAATCACAGATACGCAGTATTTT

v_gene: TRBV19
abundance: .
j_gene: TRBJ1-3
d_gene: TRBD1
CDR3aa: CASSERQGASGNTIYF
CDR3nt: TGTGCCAGTAGTGAGCGACAGGGGGCTTCTGGAAACACCATATATTTT

v_gene: TRBV11-2
abundance: .
j_gene: TRBJ2-7
d_gene: TRBD1
CDR3aa: CASSSRTGGSEQYF
CDR3nt: TGTGCCAGCAGCTCCCGGACAGGGGGGAGTGAGCAGTACTTC

v_gene: TRBV18
abundance: .
j_gene: TRBJ2-6
d_gene: TRBD2
CDR3aa: CASSPVETSGTSGANVLTF
CDR3nt: TGTGCCAGCTCCCCTGTCGAGACTAGCGGGACCTCTGGGGCCAACGTCCTGACTTTC

v_gene: TRBV4-1
abundance: .
j_gene: TRBJ2-1
d_gene: .
CDR3aa: CASSQESGSIPVVKQFF
CDR3nt: TGCGCCAGCAGCCAAGAGTCCGGGAGTATCCCAGTAGTTAAGCAGTTCTTC

v_gene: TRBV2
abundance: many
j_gene: TRBJ2-1
d_gene: .
CDR3aa: CASSRAGSGQGVKFF
CDR3nt: TGTGCCAGCAGCCGCGCTGGTTCGGGGCAGGGCGTGAAGTTCTTC

v_gene: TRBV2
abundance: .
j_gene: TRBJ2-1
d_gene: TRBD2
CDR3aa: CASRDPGGKANEQFF
CDR3nt: TGTGCCAGCAGGGACCCGGGGGGAAAGGCCAATGAGCAGTTCTTC

v_gene: TRBV5-6
abundance: .
j_gene: TRBJ2-7
d_gene: .
CDR3aa: CASSQSKNGTLEFYEQYF
CDR3nt: TGTGCCAGCAGCCAATCGAAGAACGGGACCCTCGAATTCTACGAGCAGTACTTC

v_gene: TRBV9
abundance: .
j_gene: TRBJ2-1
d_gene: TRBD2
CDR3aa: CASSPRGELAGYNEQFF
CDR3nt: TGTGCCAGCAGCCCGAGAGGGGAACTAGCGGGTTACAATGAGCAGTTCTTC

v_gene: TRBV7-9
abundance: .
j_gene: TRBJ2-5
d_gene: .
CDR3aa: CASSSPPSEETQYF
CDR3nt: TGTGCCAGCAGCTCCCCGCCGAGTGAGGAGACCCAGTACTTC

v_gene: TRBV10-3
abundance: .
j_gene: TRBJ1-6
d_gene: .
CDR3aa: CAVAVREGDSPLHF
CDR3nt: TGTGCCGTCGCAGTCCGGGAGGGAGACTCACCCCTCCACTTT